These 7 T cell receptor beta chains came from one sample sequenced in a study of blood T cell repertoires in COVID-19. Sequencing used immunoSEQ multiplex PCR; TCRdb keeps in-frame clones, though not all of them. This sample has a few hundred thousand clones; about 83% occur once, and the top ten carry around 1.5%. The sample was peripheral blood. Receptor source: a woman aged 45 to 65 with acute or convalescent COVID-19.

The chain recombines TRBV18 with TRBJ1-2, with 10 bases aligning to TRBD1. The ends lost 2 bases at V and 6 bases at J; junction bases unmatched: 3. Germline V CDR1 and CDR2: KGHSH, LQKENI. This CDR3 region has 14 residues. Here the CDR3 DNA reads TGTGCCAGCTCACCATTGACAGGGGGCCATGGCTACACCTTC. The encoded protein is CASSPLTGGHGYTF.

This clone was recorded once. The rearrangement joins TRBV12-3 or TRBV12-4 to TRBJ1-2; tentatively, D is TRBD1 (5 bases). V lost 6 bases to trimming and J lost 7 bases, with 15 bases between them. CDR3 length: 13 residues. The CDR3 sequence: CASSHRRDSGYTF. The CDR3 DNA reads as TGTGCCAGCAGCCACCGCCGGGACTCTGGCTACACCTTC.

The genes are TRBV28 and TRBJ1-6; D is undetermined. Germline V lookup: CDR1 MDHEN, CDR2 SYDVKM. Trimming took off 6 bases at V and 6 bases at J, with 6 bases between the two ends. The CDR3 covers 12 residues. The CDR3 DNA reads TGTGCCAGCAGAGGAGGTAATTCACCCCTCCACTTT. This translates into CASRGGNSPLHF.

This clone is a singleton in its sample. The chain carries TRBV28 and TRBJ1-1; 12 nucleotides agree with TRBD1. The CDR3 length is 14 residues. V gave up 7 bases and J gave up 5 bases; unmatched junction bases: 5. Germline loops: CDR1 MDHEN, CDR2 SYDVKM. The CDR3 loop reads CASTRDRGPTEAFF. As DNA, the CDR3 is TGTGCCAGCACTCGGGACAGGGGGCCGACTGAAGCTTTCTTT.

The CDR3 reads CASSIQGVPYEQYF. The CDR3 DNA is TGCGCCAGCAGCATTCAGGGGGTACCCTACGAGCAGTACTTC. The gene calls are TRBV5-1 and TRBJ2-7; 7 bases agree with TRBD1. The V gene's germline CDR1 is SGHRS and CDR2 YFSETQ. The CDR3 totals 14 residues. With V trimmed by 4 bases and J by 2 bases, 6 bases remained unmatched.

The chain uses TRBV27 and TRBJ2-7; 9 nucleotides match TRBD1. From germline, CDR1 is MNHEY and CDR2 SMNVEV (reference sequence). Losses at the gene ends were 2 bases for V and 3 bases for J; bases not matched to a gene: 5. CDR3 length equals 15 residues. CDR3 sequence: CASSLRGQGIYEQYF. The CDR3 DNA sequence: TGTGCCAGCAGTTTACGGGGACAGGGAATCTACGAGCAGTACTTC.

The rearrangement uses TRBV5-1 and TRBJ1-1; D unclear. The CDR3 has 14 amino acids. The germline gives CDR1 SGHRS, CDR2 YFSETQ. Trimming removed 4 bases from V and 3 bases from J, with 13 bases in between. CDR3 sequence reads: CASSPYRQDTEAFF. The CDR3 coding sequence is TGCGCCAGCAGCCCATACCGGCAGGACACTGAAGCTTTCTTT.